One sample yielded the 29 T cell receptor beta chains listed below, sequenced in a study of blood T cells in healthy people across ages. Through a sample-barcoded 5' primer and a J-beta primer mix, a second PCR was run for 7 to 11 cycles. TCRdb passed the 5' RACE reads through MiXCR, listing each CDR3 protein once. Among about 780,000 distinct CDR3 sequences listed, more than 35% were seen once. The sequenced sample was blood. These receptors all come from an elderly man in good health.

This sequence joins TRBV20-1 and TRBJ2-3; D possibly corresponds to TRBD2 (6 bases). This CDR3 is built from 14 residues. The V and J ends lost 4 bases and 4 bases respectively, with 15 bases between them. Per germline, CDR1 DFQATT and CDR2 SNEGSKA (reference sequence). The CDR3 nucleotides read TGCAGTGCTAAGGACTACGGTACGTCAGATACGCAGTATTTT. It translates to CSAKDYGTSDTQYF.

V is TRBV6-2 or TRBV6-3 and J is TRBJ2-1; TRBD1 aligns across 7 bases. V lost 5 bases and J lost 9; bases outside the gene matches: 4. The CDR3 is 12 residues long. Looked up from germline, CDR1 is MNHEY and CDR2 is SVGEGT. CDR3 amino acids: CASSQHRGEQFF. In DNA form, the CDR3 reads TGTGCCAGCAGTCAGCACAGGGGTGAGCAGTTCTTC.

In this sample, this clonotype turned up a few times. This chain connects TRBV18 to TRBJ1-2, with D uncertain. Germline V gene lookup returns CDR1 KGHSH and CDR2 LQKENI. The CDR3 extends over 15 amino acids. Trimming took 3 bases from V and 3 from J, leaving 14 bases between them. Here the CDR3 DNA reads TGTGCCAGCTCACCTACCCTGCGCGGAGACTATGGCTACACCTTC. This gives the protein CASSPTLRGDYGYTF.

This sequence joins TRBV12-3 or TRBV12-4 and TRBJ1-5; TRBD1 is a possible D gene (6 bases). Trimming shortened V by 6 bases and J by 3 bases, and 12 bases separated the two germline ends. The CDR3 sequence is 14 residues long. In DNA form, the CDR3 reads TGTGCCAGCAGCCTACAGGGAATCAATCAGCCCCAGCATTTT. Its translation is CASSLQGINQPQHF.

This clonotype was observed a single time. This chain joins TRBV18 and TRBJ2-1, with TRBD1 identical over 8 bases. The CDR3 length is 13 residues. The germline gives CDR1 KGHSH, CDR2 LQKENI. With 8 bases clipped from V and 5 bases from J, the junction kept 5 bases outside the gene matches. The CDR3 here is CASADRGHNEQFF. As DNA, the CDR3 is TGTGCCAGCGCAGACAGGGGCCACAATGAGCAGTTCTTC.

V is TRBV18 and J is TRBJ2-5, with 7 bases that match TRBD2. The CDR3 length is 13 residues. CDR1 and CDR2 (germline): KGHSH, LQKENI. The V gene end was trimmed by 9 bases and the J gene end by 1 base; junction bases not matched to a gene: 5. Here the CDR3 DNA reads TGTGCCAGTTCTGGCGGGGGCCAAGAGACCCAGTACTTC. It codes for CASSGGGQETQYF.

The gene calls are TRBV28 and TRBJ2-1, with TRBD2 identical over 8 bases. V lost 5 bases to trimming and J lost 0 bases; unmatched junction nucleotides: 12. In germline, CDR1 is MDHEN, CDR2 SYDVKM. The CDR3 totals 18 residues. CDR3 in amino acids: CASSPRSSGTISYNEQFF. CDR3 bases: TGTGCCAGCAGTCCCCGAAGTAGCGGGACCATCTCCTACAATGAGCAGTTCTTC.

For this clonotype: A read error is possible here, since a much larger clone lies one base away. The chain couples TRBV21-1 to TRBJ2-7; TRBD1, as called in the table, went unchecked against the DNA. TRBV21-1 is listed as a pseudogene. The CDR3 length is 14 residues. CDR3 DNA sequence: TGTGCCAGCAACAAAGGGTCTCCCCTCGGGGAGCAGTACTTC. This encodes CASNKGSPLGEQYF.

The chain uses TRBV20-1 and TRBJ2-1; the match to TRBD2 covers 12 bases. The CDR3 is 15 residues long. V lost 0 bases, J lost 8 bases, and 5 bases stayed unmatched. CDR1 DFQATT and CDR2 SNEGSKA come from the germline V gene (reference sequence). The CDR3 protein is CSAREPTSGGHEQFF. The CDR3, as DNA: TGCAGTGCTAGAGAACCGACTAGCGGGGGCCATGAGCAGTTCTTC.

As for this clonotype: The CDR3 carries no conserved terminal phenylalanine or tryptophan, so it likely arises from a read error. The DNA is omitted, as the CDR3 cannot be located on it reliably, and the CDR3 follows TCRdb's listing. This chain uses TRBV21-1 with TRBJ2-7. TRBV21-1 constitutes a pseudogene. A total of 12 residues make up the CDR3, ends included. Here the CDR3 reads CASSLGSYEQYY.

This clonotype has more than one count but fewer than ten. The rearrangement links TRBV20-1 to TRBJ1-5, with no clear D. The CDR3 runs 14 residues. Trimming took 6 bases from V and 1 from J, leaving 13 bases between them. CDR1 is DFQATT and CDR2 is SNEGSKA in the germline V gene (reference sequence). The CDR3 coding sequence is TGCAGTGCAAAAAAGGGTATAAGCAATCAGCCCCAGCATTTT. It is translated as CSAKKGISNQPQHF.

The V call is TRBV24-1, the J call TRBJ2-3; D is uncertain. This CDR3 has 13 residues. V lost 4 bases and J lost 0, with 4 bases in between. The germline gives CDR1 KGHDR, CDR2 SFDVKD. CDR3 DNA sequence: TGTGCCACCAGTGAGCGGAGCACAGATACGCAGTATTTT. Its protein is CATSERSTDTQYF.

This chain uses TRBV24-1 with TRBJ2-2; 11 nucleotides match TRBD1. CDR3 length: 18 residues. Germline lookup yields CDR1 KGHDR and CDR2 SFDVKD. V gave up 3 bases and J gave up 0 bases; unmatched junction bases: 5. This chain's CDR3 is CATSDPSGQGANTGELFF. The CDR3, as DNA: TGTGCCACCAGTGATCCATCGGGACAGGGGGCGAACACCGGGGAGCTGTTTTTT.

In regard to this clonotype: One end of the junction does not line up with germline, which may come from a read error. The CDR3 nucleotides read TGTGCCGGGAGACAGGGTACCGAGCAGTACTTC. This sequence encodes CAGRQGTEQYF. The V gene is TRBV30, the J gene TRBJ2-7; 7 nucleotides align to TRBD1. CDR1 and CDR2 (germline): GTSNPN, SVGIG (reference sequence). The CDR3 consists of 11 residues.

The chain's CDR3 is CSVANLNQPQHF. In DNA, the CDR3 is TGCAGCGTAGCTAACTTAAATCAGCCCCAGCATTTT. The chain couples TRBV29-1 to TRBJ1-5, with D hard to call. This CDR3 comprises 12 residues. V dropped 6 bases and J dropped 4 bases, with 10 bases sitting between them. Germline lookup yields CDR1 SQVTM and CDR2 ANQGSEA.

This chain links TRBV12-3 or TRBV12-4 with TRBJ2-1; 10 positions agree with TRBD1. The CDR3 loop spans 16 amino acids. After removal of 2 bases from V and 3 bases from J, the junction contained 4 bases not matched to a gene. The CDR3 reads CASSLPGQGNYNEQFF. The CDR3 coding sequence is TGTGCCAGCAGTTTACCGGGACAGGGGAACTACAATGAGCAGTTCTTC.

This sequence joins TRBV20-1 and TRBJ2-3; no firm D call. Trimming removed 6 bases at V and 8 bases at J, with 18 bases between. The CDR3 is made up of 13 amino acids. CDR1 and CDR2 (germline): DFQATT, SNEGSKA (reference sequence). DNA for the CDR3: TGCAGTGCCCCGGACCGCCTAGGCCTTACGCAGTATTTT. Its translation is CSAPDRLGLTQYF.

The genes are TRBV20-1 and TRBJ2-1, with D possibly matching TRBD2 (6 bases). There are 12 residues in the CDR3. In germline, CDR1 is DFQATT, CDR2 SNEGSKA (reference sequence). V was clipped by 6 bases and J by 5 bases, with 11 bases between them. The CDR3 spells CSARLVNNEQFF. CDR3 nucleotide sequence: TGCAGTGCGAGACTAGTTAACAATGAGCAGTTCTTC.

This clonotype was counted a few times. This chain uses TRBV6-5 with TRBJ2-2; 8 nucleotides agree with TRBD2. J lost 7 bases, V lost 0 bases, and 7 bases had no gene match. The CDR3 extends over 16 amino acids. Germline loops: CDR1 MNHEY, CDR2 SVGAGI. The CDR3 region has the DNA TGTGCCAGCAGTTACTCGAATTCGGGGGGGCACGGGGAGCTGTTTTTT. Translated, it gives CASSYSNSGGHGELFF.

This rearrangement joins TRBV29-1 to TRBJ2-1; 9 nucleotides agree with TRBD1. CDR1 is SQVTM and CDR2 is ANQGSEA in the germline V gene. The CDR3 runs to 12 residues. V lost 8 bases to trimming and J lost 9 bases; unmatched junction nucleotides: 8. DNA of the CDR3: TGCAGCATAGACACAGGGGGCAGTGAGCAGTTCTTC. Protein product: CSIDTGGSEQFF.

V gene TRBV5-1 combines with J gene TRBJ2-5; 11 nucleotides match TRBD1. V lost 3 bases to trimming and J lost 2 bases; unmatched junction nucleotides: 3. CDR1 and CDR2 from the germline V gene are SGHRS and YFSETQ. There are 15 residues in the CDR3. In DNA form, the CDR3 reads TGCGCCAGCAGCTGGGGGGACAGGGGGCAAGAGACCCAGTACTTC. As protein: CASSWGDRGQETQYF.

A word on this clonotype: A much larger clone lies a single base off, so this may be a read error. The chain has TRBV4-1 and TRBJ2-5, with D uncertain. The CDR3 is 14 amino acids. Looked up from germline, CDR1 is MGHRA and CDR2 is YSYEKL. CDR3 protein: CTSSQEYPQETQYF. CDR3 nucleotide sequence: TGCACCAGCAGCCAAGAGTATCCCCAAGAGACCCAGTACTTC.

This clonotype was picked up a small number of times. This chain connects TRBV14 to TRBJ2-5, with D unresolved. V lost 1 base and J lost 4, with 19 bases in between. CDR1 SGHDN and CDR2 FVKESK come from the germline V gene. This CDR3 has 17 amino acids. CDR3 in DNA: TGTGCCAGCAGCCAAGGACCCCTGATGCGCACGGGAGAGACCCAGTACTTC. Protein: CASSQGPLMRTGETQYF.

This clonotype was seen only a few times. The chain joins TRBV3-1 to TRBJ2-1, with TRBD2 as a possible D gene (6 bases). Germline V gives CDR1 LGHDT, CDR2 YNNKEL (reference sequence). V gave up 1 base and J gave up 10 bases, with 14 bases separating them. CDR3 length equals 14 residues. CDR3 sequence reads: CASSQVGGGAEQFF. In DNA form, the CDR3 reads TGTGCCAGCAGCCAAGTAGGTGGAGGGGCCGAGCAGTTCTTC.

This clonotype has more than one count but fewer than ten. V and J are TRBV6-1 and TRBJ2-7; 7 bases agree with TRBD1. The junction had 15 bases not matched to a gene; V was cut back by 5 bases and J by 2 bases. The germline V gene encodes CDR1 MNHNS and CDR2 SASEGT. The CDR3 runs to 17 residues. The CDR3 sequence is CASSRSGTEGAPYEQYF. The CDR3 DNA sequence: TGTGCCAGCAGTCGCTCCGGGACAGAGGGGGCCCCCTACGAGCAGTACTTC.

The CDR3 DNA reads TGTGCCAGCAGCGTAGATCAGCGGGCTAGCACAGATACGCAGTATTTT. Encoded protein: CASSVDQRASTDTQYF. This rearrangement joins TRBV9 to TRBJ2-3, with a weak D call TRBD2 (6 bases). In germline, CDR1 is SGDLS, CDR2 YYNGEE. Trimming took 0 bases from V and 0 from J, leaving 11 bases between them. The CDR3 has 16 residues.

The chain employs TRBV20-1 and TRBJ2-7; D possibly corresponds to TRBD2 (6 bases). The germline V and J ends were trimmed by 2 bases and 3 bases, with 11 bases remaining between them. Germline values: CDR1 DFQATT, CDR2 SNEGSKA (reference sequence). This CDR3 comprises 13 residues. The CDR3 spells CSARTPGGYEQYF. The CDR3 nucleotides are TGCAGTGCTAGAACCCCCGGGGGCTACGAGCAGTACTTC.

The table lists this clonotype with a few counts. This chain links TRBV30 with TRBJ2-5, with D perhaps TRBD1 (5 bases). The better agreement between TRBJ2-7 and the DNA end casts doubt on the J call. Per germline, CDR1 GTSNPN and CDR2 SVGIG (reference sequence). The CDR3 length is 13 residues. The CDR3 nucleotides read TGTGCCTGGAGTGTCAAGGGGACCTACGAGCAGTACTTC. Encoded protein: CAWSVKGTYEQYF.

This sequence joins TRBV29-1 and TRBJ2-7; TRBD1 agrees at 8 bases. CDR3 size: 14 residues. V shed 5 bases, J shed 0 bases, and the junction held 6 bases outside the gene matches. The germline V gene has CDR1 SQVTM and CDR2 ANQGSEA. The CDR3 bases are TGCAGCGTTAAACCCGGGACAGGCTCCTACGAGCAGTACTTC. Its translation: CSVKPGTGSYEQYF.